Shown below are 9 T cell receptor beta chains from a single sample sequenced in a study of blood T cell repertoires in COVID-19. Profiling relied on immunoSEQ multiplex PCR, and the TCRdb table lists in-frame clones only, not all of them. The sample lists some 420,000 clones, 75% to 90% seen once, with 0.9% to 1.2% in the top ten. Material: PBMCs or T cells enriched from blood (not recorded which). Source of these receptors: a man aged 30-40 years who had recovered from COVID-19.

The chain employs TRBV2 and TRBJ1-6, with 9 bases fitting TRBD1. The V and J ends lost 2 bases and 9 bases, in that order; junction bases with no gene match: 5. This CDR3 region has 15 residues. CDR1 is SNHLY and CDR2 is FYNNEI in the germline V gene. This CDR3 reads CASSESGTGLSPLHF. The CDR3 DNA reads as TGTGCCAGCAGTGAATCAGGGACAGGGCTTTCACCCCTCCACTTT.

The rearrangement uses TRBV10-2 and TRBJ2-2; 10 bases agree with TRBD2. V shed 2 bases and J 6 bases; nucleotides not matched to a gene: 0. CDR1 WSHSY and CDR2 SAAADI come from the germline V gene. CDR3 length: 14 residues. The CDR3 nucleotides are TGCGCCAGCAGTGAGAGCGGGGGGGCCGGGGAGCTGTTTTTT. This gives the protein CASSESGGAGELFF.

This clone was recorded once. This CDR3 reads CASTKILAAGELFF. In nucleotides, the CDR3 is TGTGCCAGTACCAAAATCCTAGCGGCCGGGGAGCTGTTTTTT. The chain recombines TRBV19 with TRBJ2-2; 7 bases align to TRBD2. CDR1 LNHDA and CDR2 SQIVND come from the germline V gene (reference sequence). Germline trimming cut 7 bases from V and 6 bases from J; bases unmatched to any gene: 8. The CDR3 has 14 amino acids.

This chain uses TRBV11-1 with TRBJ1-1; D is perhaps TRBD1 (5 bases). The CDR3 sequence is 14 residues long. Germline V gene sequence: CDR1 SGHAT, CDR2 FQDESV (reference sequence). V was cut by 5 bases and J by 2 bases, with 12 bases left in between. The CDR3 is CASSTRGGNTEAFF. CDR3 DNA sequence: TGTGCCAGCAGCACACGCGGGGGTAACACTGAAGCTTTCTTT.

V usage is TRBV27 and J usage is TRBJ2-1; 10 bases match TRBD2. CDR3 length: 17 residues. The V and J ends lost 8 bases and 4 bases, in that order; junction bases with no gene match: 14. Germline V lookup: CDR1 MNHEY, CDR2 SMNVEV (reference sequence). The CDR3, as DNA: TGTGCCAGCCAGCCGGCACCGGGACTAGCGATTTACAATGAGCAGTTCTTC. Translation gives CASQPAPGLAIYNEQFF.

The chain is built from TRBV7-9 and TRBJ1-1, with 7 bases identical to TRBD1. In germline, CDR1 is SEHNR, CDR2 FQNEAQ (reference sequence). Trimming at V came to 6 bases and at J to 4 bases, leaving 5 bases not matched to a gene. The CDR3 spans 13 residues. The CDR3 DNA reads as TGTGCCAGCAGTACAGGGGTGGTCACTGAAGCTTTCTTT. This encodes CASSTGVVTEAFF.

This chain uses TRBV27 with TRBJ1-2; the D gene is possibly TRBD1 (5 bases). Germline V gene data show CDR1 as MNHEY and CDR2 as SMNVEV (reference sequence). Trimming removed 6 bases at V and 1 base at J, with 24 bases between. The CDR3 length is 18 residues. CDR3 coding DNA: TGTGCCAGCAGCTCCGAGGCGATTGGGGCCAACCTTAACTATGGCTACACCTTC. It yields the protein CASSSEAIGANLNYGYTF.

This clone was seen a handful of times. The CDR3 here is CASSLDGYEQYF. The CDR3 DNA is TGTGCCAGCAGCTTAGACGGCTACGAGCAGTACTTC. The chain links TRBV11-2 to TRBJ2-7; D remains unclear. The CDR3 is made up of 12 amino acids. Germline V gene sequence: CDR1 SGHAT, CDR2 FQNNGV. Trimming left V 0 bases short and J 3 bases short, with 3 bases between.

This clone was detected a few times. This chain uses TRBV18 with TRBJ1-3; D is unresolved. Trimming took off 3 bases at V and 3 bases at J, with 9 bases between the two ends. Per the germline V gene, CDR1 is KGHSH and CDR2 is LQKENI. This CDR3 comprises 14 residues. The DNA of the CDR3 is TGTGCCAGCTCACCCCCCGCAGATGGAAACACCATATATTTT. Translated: CASSPPADGNTIYF.